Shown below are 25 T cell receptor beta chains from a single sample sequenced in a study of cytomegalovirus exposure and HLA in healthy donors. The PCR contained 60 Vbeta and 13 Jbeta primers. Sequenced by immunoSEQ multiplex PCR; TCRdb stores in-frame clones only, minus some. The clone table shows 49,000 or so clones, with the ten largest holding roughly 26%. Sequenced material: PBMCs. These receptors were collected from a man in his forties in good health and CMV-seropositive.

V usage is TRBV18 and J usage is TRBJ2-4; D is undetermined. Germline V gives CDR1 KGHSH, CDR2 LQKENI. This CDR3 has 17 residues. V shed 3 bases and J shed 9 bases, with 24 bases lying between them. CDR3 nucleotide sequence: TGTGCCAGCTCACCCGTCTCAAGCGTTATTAGGTCTACCATTCAGTACTTC. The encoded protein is CASSPVSSVIRSTIQYF.

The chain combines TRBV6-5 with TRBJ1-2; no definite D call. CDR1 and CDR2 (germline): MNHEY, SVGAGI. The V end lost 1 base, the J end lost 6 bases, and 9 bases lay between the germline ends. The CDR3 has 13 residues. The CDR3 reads CASSYFAGDGYTF. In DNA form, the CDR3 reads TGTGCCAGCAGTTACTTTGCCGGGGATGGCTACACCTTC.

CDR3 nucleotide sequence: TGTGCCAGCAGGACGACAGGGGCGAACACTGAAGCTTTCTTT. It is translated as CASRTTGANTEAFF. This chain joins TRBV25-1 and TRBJ1-1; TRBD1 aligns across 8 bases. V gave up 6 bases and J gave up 1 base; unmatched junction bases: 4. Germline V CDR1 and CDR2: MGHDK, SYGVNS. The CDR3 runs 14 residues.

The CDR3 spells CASGLGSGGGYNEQFF. CDR3 nucleotide sequence: TGTGCTAGTGGTTTGGGATCGGGAGGGGGCTACAATGAGCAGTTCTTC. The rearrangement uses TRBV12-5 and TRBJ2-1; TRBD2 aligns across 8 bases. The CDR3 is 16 residues long. In germline, CDR1 is LGHNT, CDR2 FRNRAP. Trimming took 1 base from V and 3 from J; bases not matched to a gene: 5.

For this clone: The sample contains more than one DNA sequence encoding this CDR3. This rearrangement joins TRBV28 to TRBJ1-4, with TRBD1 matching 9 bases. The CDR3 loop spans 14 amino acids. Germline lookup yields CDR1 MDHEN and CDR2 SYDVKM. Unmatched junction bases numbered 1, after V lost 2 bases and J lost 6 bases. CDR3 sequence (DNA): TGTGCCAGCAGTTTACGACAGGGGGATGAAAAACTGTTTTTT. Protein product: CASSLRQGDEKLFF.

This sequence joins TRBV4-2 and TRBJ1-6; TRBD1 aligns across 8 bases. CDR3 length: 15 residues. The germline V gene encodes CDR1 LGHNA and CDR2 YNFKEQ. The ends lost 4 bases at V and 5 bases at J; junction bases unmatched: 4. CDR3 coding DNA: TGTGCCAGCAGCCTACAGGGGGACGATAATTCACCCCTCCACTTT. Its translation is CASSLQGDDNSPLHF.

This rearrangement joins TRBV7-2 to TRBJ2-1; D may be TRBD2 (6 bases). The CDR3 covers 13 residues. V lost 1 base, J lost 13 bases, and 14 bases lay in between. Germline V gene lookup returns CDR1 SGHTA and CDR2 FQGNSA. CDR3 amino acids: CASSLEEGTHQFF. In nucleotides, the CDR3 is TGTGCCAGCAGCTTAGAGGAGGGGACCCATCAGTTCTTC.

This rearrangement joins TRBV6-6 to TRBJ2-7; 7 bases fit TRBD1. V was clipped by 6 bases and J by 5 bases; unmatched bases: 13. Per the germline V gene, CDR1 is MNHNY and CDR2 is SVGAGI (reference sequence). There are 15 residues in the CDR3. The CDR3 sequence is CASSLNRDSVHEQYF. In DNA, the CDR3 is TGTGCCAGCAGCTTGAACCGGGACAGCGTCCACGAGCAGTACTTC.

The CDR3 region is CASSREDNSPLHF. The CDR3 DNA sequence: TGTGCCAGCAGCCGGGAAGACAATTCACCCCTCCACTTT. The gene calls are TRBV7-9 and TRBJ1-6; D remains unclear. The CDR3 has 13 amino acids. Trimming stripped 5 bases from V and 7 bases from J, with 9 bases between. Germline CDR1 reads SEHNR; CDR2 reads FQNEAQ (reference sequence). Supplemented by reference TRBV7-9 and TRBJ1-6, the full variable domain reads DTGVSQNPRHKITKRGQNVTFRCDPISEHNRLYWYRQTLGQGPEFLTYFQNEAQLEKSRLLSDRFSAERPKGSFSTLEIQRTEQGDSAMYLCASSREDNSPLHFGNGTRLTVT.

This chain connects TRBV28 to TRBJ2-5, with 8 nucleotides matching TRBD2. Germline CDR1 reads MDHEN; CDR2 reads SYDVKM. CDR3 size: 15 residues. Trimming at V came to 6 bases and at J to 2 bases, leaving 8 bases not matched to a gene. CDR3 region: CASSLTSALQETQYF. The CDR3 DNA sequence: TGTGCCAGCAGCCTGACTAGCGCCTTGCAAGAGACCCAGTACTTC.

CDR3 sequence: CASSRPGQNMNTEAFF. CDR3 bases: TGTGCCAGCAGTAGGCCGGGACAGAACATGAACACTGAAGCTTTCTTT. The chain recombines TRBV27 with TRBJ1-1; 7 bases are a match to TRBD1. The trim removed 5 bases at V and 0 bases at J, leaving 9 bases unmatched. The CDR3 sequence is 16 residues long. Germline loops: CDR1 MNHEY, CDR2 SMNVEV (reference sequence).

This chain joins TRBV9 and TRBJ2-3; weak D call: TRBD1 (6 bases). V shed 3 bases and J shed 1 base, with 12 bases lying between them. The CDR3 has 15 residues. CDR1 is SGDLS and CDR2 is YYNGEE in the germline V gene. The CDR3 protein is CASSEGGSGTDTQYF. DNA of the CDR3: TGTGCCAGCAGCGAAGGGGGAAGTGGCACAGATACGCAGTATTTT.

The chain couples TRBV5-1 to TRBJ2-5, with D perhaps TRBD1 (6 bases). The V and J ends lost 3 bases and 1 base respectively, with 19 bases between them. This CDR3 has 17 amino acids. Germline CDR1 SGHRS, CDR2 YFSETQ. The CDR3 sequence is CASSSQPPGHLQETQYF. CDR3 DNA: TGCGCCAGCAGCTCTCAACCCCCGGGACACCTCCAAGAGACCCAGTACTTC.

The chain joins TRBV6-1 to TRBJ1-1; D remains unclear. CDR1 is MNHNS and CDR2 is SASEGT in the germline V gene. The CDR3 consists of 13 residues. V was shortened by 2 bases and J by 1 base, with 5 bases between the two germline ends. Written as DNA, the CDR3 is TGTGCCAGCAGTGAACTGTGGAACACTGAAGCTTTCTTT. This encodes CASSELWNTEAFF.

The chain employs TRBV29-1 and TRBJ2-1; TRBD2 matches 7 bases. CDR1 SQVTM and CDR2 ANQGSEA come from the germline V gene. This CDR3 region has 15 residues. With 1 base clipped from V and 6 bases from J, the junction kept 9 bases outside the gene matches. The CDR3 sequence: CSVEGGREGANEQFF. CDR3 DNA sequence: TGCAGCGTTGAAGGTGGCAGGGAGGGAGCCAATGAGCAGTTCTTC.

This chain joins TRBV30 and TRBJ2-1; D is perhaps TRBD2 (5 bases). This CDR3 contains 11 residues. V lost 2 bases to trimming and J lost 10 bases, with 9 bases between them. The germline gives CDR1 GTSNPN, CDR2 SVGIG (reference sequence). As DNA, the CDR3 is TGTGCCTGGAGTTGGCGGGTCGAGCAGTTCTTC. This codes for CAWSWRVEQFF.

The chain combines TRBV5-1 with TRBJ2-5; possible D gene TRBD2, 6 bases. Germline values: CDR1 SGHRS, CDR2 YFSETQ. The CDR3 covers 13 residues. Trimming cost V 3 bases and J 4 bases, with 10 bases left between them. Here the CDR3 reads CASSSGTLETQYF. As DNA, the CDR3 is TGCGCCAGCAGCTCCGGGACTCTAGAGACCCAGTACTTC.

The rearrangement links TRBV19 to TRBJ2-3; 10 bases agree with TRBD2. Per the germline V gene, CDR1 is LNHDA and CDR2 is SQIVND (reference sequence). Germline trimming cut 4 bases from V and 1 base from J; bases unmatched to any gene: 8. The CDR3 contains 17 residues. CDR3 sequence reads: CASSRAPTSGGTDTQYF. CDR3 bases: TGTGCCAGTAGTAGGGCCCCCACTAGCGGGGGCACAGATACGCAGTATTTT.

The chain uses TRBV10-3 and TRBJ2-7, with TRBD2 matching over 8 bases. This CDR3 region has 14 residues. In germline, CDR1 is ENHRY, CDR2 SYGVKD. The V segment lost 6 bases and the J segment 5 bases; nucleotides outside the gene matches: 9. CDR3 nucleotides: TGTGCCATCAGCCTGAGCGGGCGGGAGGACGAGCAGTACTTC. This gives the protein CAISLSGREDEQYF.

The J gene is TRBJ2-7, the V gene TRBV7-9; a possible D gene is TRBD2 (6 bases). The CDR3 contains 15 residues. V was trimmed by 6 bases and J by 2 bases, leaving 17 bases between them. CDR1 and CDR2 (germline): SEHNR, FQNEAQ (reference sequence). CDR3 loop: CASSRTGLHPYEQYF. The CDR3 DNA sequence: TGTGCCAGCAGTCGCACGGGACTTCATCCCTACGAGCAGTACTTC.

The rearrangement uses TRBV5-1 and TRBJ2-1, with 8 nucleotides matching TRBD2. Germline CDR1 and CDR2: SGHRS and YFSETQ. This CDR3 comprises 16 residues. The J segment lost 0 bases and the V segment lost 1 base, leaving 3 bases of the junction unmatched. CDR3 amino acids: CASSLTGGPSYNEQFF. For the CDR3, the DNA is TGCGCCAGCAGCTTGACGGGAGGGCCCTCCTACAATGAGCAGTTCTTC.

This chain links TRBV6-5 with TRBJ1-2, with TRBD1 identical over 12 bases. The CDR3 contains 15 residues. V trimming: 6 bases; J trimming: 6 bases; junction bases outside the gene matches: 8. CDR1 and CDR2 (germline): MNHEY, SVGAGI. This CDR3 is CASRSGTGGGHGYTF. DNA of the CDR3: TGTGCCAGCAGATCCGGGACAGGGGGCGGTCATGGCTACACCTTC.

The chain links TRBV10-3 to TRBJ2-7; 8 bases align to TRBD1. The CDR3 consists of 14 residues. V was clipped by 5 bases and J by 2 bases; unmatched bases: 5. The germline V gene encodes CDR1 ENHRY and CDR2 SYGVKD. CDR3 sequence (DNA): TGTGCCATCAGTACCGGGACAGGAACCTACGAGCAGTACTTC. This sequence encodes CAISTGTGTYEQYF.

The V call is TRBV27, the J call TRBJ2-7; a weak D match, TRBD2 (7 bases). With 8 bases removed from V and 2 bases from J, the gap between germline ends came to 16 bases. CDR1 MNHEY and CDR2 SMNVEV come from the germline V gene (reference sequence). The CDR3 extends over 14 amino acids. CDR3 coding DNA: TGTGCCAGCCGAGGGGGGGGAAGGACCTACGAGCAGTACTTC. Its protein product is CASRGGGRTYEQYF.

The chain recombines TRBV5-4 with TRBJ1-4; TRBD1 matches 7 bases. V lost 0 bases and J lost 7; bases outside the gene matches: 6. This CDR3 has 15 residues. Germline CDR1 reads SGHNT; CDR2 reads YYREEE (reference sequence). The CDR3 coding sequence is TGTGCCAGCAGCTTGGCTACGGGACAGTCTGAAAAACTGTTTTTT. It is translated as CASSLATGQSEKLFF. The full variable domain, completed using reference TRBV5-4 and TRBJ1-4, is ETGVTQSPTHLIKTRGQQVTLRCSSQSGHNTVSWYQQALGQGPQFIFQYYREEENGRGNFPPRFSGLQFPNYSSELNVNALELDDSALYLCASSLATGQSEKLFFGSGTQLSVL.